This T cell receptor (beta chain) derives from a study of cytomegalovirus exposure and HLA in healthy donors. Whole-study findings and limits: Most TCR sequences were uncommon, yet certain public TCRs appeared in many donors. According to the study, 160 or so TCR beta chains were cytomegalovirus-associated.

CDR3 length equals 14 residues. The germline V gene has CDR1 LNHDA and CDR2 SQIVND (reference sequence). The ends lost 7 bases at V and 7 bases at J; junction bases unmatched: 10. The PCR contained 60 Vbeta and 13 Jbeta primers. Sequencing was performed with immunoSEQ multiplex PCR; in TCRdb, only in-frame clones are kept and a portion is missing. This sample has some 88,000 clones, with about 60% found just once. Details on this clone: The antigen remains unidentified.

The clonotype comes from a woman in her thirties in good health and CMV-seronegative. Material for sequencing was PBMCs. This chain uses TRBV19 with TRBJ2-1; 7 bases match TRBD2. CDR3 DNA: TGTGCCAGTAAGGTGACAGCGGGGTCTAATGAGCAGTTCTTC. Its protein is CASKVTAGSNEQFF.